One sample yielded the 12 T cell receptor beta chains listed below, sequenced in a study of T cells after yellow fever vaccination. MiXCR, applied by TCRdb to the 5' RACE reads, yields one record per CDR3 protein. This table holds 620,000 or so distinct CDR3 sequences, roughly a sixth found once. The sequenced sample was PBMCs, obtained 5 to 6 days after the first yellow fever vaccination. The receptors shown here come from a young man who received the YFV17D yellow fever vaccine.

The chain carries TRBV7-2 and TRBJ2-4; the D is unclear. Trimming took off 2 bases at V and 6 bases at J, with 5 bases between the two ends. In germline, CDR1 is SGHTA, CDR2 FQGNSA. CDR3 length equals 12 residues. The CDR3 nucleotides read TGTGCCAGCAGCTTAAACGGAAACATTCAGTACTTC. The encoded protein is CASSLNGNIQYF.

In regard to this clonotype: Mismatch with germline at one junction end may stem from a read error. The chain is built from TRBV10-3 and TRBJ2-3; 16 bases map to TRBD2. CDR3 size: 18 residues. CDR1 is ENHRY and CDR2 is SYGVKD in the germline V gene. The CDR3 nucleotides are TGTGCCTTCAGTCCCCTGGGACTAGCGGGGGGGCCAAGGGATACGCAGTATTTT. Protein sequence: CAFSPLGLAGGPRDTQYF.

This clonotype was observed at least ten times. The rearrangement joins TRBV7-6 to TRBJ2-2, with D hard to call. The CDR3 sequence is 12 residues long. V was cut by 5 bases and J by 7 bases, with 8 bases left in between. Germline loops: CDR1 SGHVS, CDR2 FNYEAQ. In DNA form, the CDR3 reads TGTGCCAGCAGCGGGTATTTCGGGGAGCTGTTTTTT. Its protein is CASSGYFGELFF.

V is TRBV6-5 and J is TRBJ2-7; the D gene could be TRBD1 or TRBD2 (5 bases each). There are 14 residues in the CDR3. V was cut by 2 bases and J by 6 bases, with 14 bases left in between. The germline V gene encodes CDR1 MNHEY and CDR2 SVGAGI. As DNA, the CDR3 is TGTGCCAGCAGTTACGGGACCCCCCTCGGCGAGCAGTACTTC. Translated, it gives CASSYGTPLGEQYF.

The chain joins TRBV29-1 to TRBJ2-7, with D possibly TRBD1 on 6 matching bases. Germline lookup yields CDR1 SQVTM and CDR2 ANQGSEA. Between the trimmed V and J ends, which lost 1 base and 2 bases, there was a span of 9 bases. This CDR3 contains 13 residues. This chain's CDR3 is CSVEGDNTYEQYF. The CDR3, as DNA: TGCAGCGTTGAAGGGGACAACACCTACGAGCAGTACTTC.

The CDR3 sequence: CASSHANPVNTEAFF. The DNA of the CDR3 is TGTGCCAGCAGCCATGCCAACCCAGTGAACACTGAAGCTTTCTTT. The rearrangement joins TRBV4-2 to TRBJ1-1; no definite D call. This CDR3 has 15 residues. The germline V gene has CDR1 LGHNA and CDR2 YNFKEQ. Trimming took off 3 bases at V and 0 bases at J, with 11 bases between the two ends.

The rearrangement links TRBV25-1 to TRBJ2-2; D might be TRBD2 (5 bases). CDR1 and CDR2 from the germline V gene are MGHDK and SYGVNS. The CDR3 contains 14 residues. The germline V and J ends were trimmed by 4 bases and 3 bases, with 9 bases remaining between them. CDR3 DNA sequence: TGTGCCAGCAGTGTCCCGCGGGACACCGGGGAGCTGTTTTTT. Translated, it gives CASSVPRDTGELFF.

This clonotype turned up a few times. The CDR3: CASSVLSYNSPLHF. The CDR3 coding sequence is TGTGCCAGCAGTGTTCTCTCCTATAATTCACCCCTCCACTTT. The V call is TRBV2, the J call TRBJ1-6, with D hard to call. CDR1 and CDR2 (germline): SNHLY, FYNNEI. CDR3 size: 14 residues. Trimming took 4 bases from V and 0 from J, leaving 4 bases between them.

This sequence joins TRBV12-3 or TRBV12-4 and TRBJ2-3, with D tentatively TRBD1 (5 bases). V lost 2 bases to trimming and J lost 1 base, with 7 bases between them. The CDR3 has 14 amino acids. The CDR3 sequence: CASSLPRGTDTQYF. In DNA, the CDR3 is TGTGCCAGCAGTTTACCCAGGGGCACAGATACGCAGTATTTT.

This clonotype was counted a few times. The chain has TRBV11-3 and TRBJ2-5; D gene unclear. The CDR3 has 14 amino acids. Germline V lookup: CDR1 SGHNT, CDR2 YENEEA. V gave up 5 bases and J gave up 7 bases, with 17 bases separating them. The CDR3: CASSKRAGSGTQYF. The DNA of the CDR3 is TGTGCCAGCAGCAAAAGGGCTGGGTCGGGGACCCAGTACTTC.

The chain recombines TRBV6-1 with TRBJ2-3; D gene ambiguous. The germline CDR1 and CDR2 sequences are MNHNS and SASEGT. The CDR3 consists of 14 residues. V shed 5 bases and J shed 3 bases, with 12 bases lying between them. The CDR3 nucleotides read TGTGCCAGCAGTCGATCCTCCCGTACAGATACGCAGTATTTT. Its translation: CASSRSSRTDTQYF.

V usage is TRBV11-3 and J usage is TRBJ2-7, with a weak D call TRBD1 (5 bases). This CDR3 region has 15 residues. Germline V gene lookup returns CDR1 SGHNT and CDR2 YENEEA. The V end was cut by 5 bases, the J end by 0 bases, with 14 bases between. The CDR3 DNA reads as TGTGCCAGCAGCCCCACTGACAGTCTCTCCTACGAGCAGTACTTC. It yields the protein CASSPTDSLSYEQYF.